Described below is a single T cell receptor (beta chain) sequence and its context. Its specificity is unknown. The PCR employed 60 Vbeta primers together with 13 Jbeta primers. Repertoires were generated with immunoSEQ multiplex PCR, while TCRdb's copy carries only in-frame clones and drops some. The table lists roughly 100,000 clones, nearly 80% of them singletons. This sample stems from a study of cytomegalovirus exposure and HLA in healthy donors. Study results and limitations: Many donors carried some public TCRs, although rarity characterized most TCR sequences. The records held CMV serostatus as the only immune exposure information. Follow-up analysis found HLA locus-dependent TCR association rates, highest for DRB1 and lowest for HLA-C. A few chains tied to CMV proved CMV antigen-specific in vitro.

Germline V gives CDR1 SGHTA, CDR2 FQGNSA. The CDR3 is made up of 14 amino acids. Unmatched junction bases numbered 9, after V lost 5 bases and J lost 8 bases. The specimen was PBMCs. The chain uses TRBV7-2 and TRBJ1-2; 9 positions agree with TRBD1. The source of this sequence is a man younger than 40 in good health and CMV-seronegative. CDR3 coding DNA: TGTGCCAGCAGCGAGCAAACAGGGGGCGAAGGCTACACCTTC. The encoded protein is CASSEQTGGEGYTF.